The count of the clone carrying this T cell receptor (beta chain) is one. Its antigen is undetermined. Trimming removed 1 base at V and 5 bases at J, with 9 bases between. Germline CDR1 reads LNHNV; CDR2 reads YYDKDF (reference sequence). There are 14 residues in the CDR3. TCRdb redid the calling of the reads with MiXCR, one entry per CDR3 protein. The repertoire holds roughly 570,000 distinct CDR3 sequences, with 40% as singletons. This sample is part of a study of T cell repertoires in cytomegalovirus infection. Overall study: HLA-B-restricted CMV epitopes that are well studied, plus recently identified HLA-C-restricted ones, were used by the study. Matching HLA type, along with CMV infection, was indicated by public TCR beta signatures.

General observations from the study: What dominated the ex vivo response were HLA-C-restricted CMV-specific TCR beta clonotypes. Using cumulative public TCR beta family frequency, the authors identified those who carried CMV together with the relevant HLA.

The V call is TRBV15, the J call TRBJ2-1; weak D call: TRBD2 (5 bases). This TCR derives from a human donor in good health (CMV status not recorded). Some clones in this sample may be carry-over from other donors' samples. The sequencing used cultured PBMCs, collected from culture after CMV antigen stimulation. CDR3 in amino acids: CATSRGYGDNEQFF. CDR3 coding DNA: TGTGCCACCAGCAGAGGATACGGGGACAATGAGCAGTTCTTC.